This note documents a single T cell receptor (beta chain) sequence. Its target is not known. Libraries were prepared by immunoSEQ multiplex PCR; TCRdb keeps only in-frame clonotypes and omits some of them. Of almost 65,000 clones listed, around 89% are singletons. The entry originates in a study of cytomegalovirus exposure and HLA in healthy donors. General study findings and limits: In vitro experiments confirmed that three CMV-associated chains were specific for CMV antigens. It was reportedly the case that the classifier diagnosed cytomegalovirus status with high specificity and sensitivity. It was approximately 160 TCR beta chains that were listed as cytomegalovirus-associated.

This clonotype was obtained from a woman between 18 and 29 years old in good health and CMV-seronegative. Specimen: PBMCs.

Here the CDR3 reads CASRRGEGWETQYF. The CDR3 nucleotides read TGTGCCAGCAGAAGGGGGGAGGGTTGGGAGACCCAGTACTTC. The chain links TRBV6-5 to TRBJ2-5, with D maybe TRBD2 (7 bases). CDR3 size: 14 residues. From germline, CDR1 is MNHEY and CDR2 SVGAGI. Deletions cut 6 bases from V and 5 bases from J, with 16 bases between.